This T cell receptor (beta chain) was retrieved from a study of blood T cells in healthy people across ages. Study-wide context: Template switching picked up about one barcoded beta molecule for each two T cells.

General study results and limits: Researchers report that TCR beta diversity correlated strongly with naive T cell percentage.

To note about this clonotype: Its target is not known.

The germline V gene encodes CDR1 SGHNT and CDR2 YYREEE (reference sequence). V was clipped by 4 bases and J by 2 bases, with 16 bases between them. The CDR3 has 16 residues. Next came a second PCR, run for roughly 7 to 12 cycles, which used a sample-barcoded 5' primer along with a J-beta primer mix. With 12 random nucleotides, a template-switch adaptor tagged each individual cDNA molecule. A single record per CDR3 protein comes from TCRdb applying MiXCR to the 5' RACE reads. The sample holds 780,000 or so distinct CDR3 sequences, just under 25% seen once. Another study also made use of these data, one on T cells of mothers and their children.

Sequenced material: blood. The clonotype comes from a boy between 10 and 17 years old in good health. The chain is built from TRBV5-4 and TRBJ2-1, with a possible D match to TRBD2 (6 bases). The CDR3 DNA reads TGTGCCAGCAGCGACTCAGGGAGGATCCCCTACAATGAGCAGTTCTTC. Translation: CASSDSGRIPYNEQFF.